The subject of this entry is one T cell receptor beta chain. Its antigen remains unknown. Sequencing of TCR beta was undertaken in CD8+ and CD4+ T cells derived from blood. CD8+ and CD4+ T cells were negatively isolated; TEMRA cells were FACS-enriched. This specimen belongs to a study of CD8 T cells in Susac syndrome. Study-wide results and caveats: As the study acknowledged, the number of individuals in its TCR sequencing and HLA analysis was relatively small.

Per germline, CDR1 DFQATT and CDR2 SNEGSKA (reference sequence). This CDR3 spans 15 amino acids. V dropped 6 bases and J dropped 0; count of bases not matched to a gene: 8. An input of 0.5 to 1 ug of RNA was subjected to reverse transcription using random hexamers. TCR beta CDR3 was amplified by immunoSEQ multiplex PCR. This amplification extended across 54 Vbeta and 13 Jbeta segments. TCRdb processed the immunoSEQ multiplex PCR reads anew with MiXCR; each CDR3 protein has one entry. The sample contains about 150,000 distinct CDR3 sequences, 95% of which appear only once. Specimen: CD8+ T cells from PBMCs. This TCR came from a human donor with multiple sclerosis. This rearrangement joins TRBV20-1 to TRBJ2-1, with 7 bases identical to TRBD2. CDR3 loop: CSASPLADSYNEQFF. The CDR3 DNA follows: TGCAGTGCCTCGCCCCTAGCGGACTCCTACAATGAGCAGTTCTTC.